Each of the 3 T cell receptor beta chains below was sequenced from the same sample in a study of graft-versus-host responses after intestinal transplantation. Sequenced by immunoSEQ multiplex PCR; TCRdb stores in-frame clones only, minus some. The profile shows around 88,000 clones, approximately 90% of them singletons. These TCRs are of unknown antigen specificity. Sample: unstimulated CD8+ T cells sorted from spleen or lymph node cells, taken before transplant. These receptors came from a human donor who was the organ donor for an intestinal transplant.

This clone showed up just once. The chain recombines TRBV7-6 with TRBJ2-7; 8 positions agree with TRBD1. J was trimmed by 3 bases and V by 1 base; bases with no gene match: 8. This CDR3 is built from 16 residues. Germline CDR1 is SGHVS and CDR2 is FNYEAQ. Here the CDR3 reads CASSLGMGQEGYEQYF. CDR3 sequence (DNA): TGTGCCAGCAGCTTAGGAATGGGACAGGAGGGCTACGAGCAGTACTTC.

The chain carries TRBV30 and TRBJ2-7, with no clear D. This CDR3 has 13 residues. Per the germline V gene, CDR1 is GTSNPN and CDR2 is SVGIG (reference sequence). V lost 4 bases and J lost 3, with 13 bases in between. The chain's CDR3 is CAWTLIRGYEQYF. DNA of the CDR3: TGTGCCTGGACTCTCATCAGAGGCTACGAGCAGTACTTC.

This chain uses TRBV5-1 with TRBJ2-5; 10 positions agree with TRBD2. Looked up from germline, CDR1 is SGHRS and CDR2 is YFSETQ. The CDR3 consists of 18 residues. After removal of 0 bases from V and 2 bases from J, the junction contained 10 bases not matched to a gene. DNA for the CDR3: TGCGCCAGCAGCTTGGATTGGCTAGCGGGGGTTGCGCAAGAGACCCAGTACTTC. Protein: CASSLDWLAGVAQETQYF.